This T cell receptor (beta chain) comes out of a study of graft-versus-host responses after intestinal transplantation. For the study at large: Each recipient received a multivisceral, liver-intestinal, or isolated intestinal graft. Whole-study findings and limits: Patients who carried graft-donor T cell macrochimerism also had high graft-versus-host to host-versus-graft clonal ratios in their allografts.

Libraries were prepared by immunoSEQ multiplex PCR; TCRdb keeps only in-frame clonotypes and omits some of them. This sample has 90,000 to 150,000 clones; approximately 95% occur once, and the top ten carry more than 2.5%. The CDR3 loop spans 15 amino acids. Trimming shortened V by 0 bases and J by 2 bases, and 11 bases separated the two germline ends. Per the germline V gene, CDR1 is LGHNA and CDR2 is YSLEER. As for this clone: Antigen: not known.

The sequencing here drew on unstimulated CD8+ T cells sorted from spleen or lymph node cells, taken before intestinal transplant. This chain joins TRBV4-3 and TRBJ2-7; tentatively, D is TRBD1 or TRBD2 (5 bases each). The source of this sequence is a human donor who received an intestinal transplant. The CDR3 reads CASSQDGRGPYEQYF. The CDR3 coding sequence is TGCGCCAGCAGCCAAGATGGAAGGGGACCCTACGAGCAGTACTTC.